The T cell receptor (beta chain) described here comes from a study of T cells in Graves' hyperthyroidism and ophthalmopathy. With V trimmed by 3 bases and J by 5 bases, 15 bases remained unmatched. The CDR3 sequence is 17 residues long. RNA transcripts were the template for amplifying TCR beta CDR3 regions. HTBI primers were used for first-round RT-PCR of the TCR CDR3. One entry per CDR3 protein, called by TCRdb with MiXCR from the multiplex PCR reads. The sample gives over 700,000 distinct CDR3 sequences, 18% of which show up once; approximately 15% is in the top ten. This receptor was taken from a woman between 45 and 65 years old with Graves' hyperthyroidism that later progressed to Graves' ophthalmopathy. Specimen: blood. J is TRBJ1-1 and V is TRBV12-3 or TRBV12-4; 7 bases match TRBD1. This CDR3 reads CASSLAGGRITGTEAFF. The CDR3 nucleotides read TGTGCCAGCAGTTTGGCAGGGGGTCGAATCACGGGGACTGAAGCTTTCTTT.